Presented here are 29 T cell receptor beta chains from one specimen sequenced in a study of shared clonotypes between healthy human individuals (dated by TCRdb to the early 2020s). Receptors were amplified or captured by the immunoSEQ multiplex PCR assay. TCRdb retrieved this table from immuneACCESS and kept in-frame rearrangements only. Not all clones are present; in checked studies, unresolved V genes account for under half, and no reason is known for the remainder. In this sample the table shows 2 million to 2.5 million clones, 93% of which occur a single time. About 0.41% of the sample comes from the top ten. Sequenced: naive CD4+ T cells from PBMCs. What this sample's cell subset or site label stands for: CD45RA+ positively selected. The receptors were gathered from a man aged 18 to 35 in good health. Some clones in this sample may be carry-over from other donors' samples.

V usage is TRBV29-1 and J usage is TRBJ2-5; 9 nucleotides align to TRBD1. Trimming removed 5 bases from V and 4 bases from J; junction bases left unmatched: 11. The germline CDR1 and CDR2 sequences are SQVTM and ANQGSEA. The length of the CDR3 is 15 residues. Here the CDR3 DNA reads TGCAGCGTTAGGACAGGGGCGGGAGCGGGAGAGACCCAGTACTTC. This encodes CSVRTGAGAGETQYF.

Concerning this clone: Additional DNA sequences in this sample encode the identical CDR3. V and J are TRBV6-5 and TRBJ2-3; no clear D gene. The CDR3 totals 11 residues. Germline V gene data show CDR1 as MNHEY and CDR2 as SVGAGI. Trimming pared 4 bases from V and 4 bases from J, leaving 3 bases between. CDR3 DNA: TGTGCCAGCAGTTCGGCAGATACGCAGTATTTT. It translates to CASSSADTQYF.

This sequence joins TRBV19 and TRBJ2-3; TRBD1 matches at 7 bases. The length of the CDR3 is 14 residues. Trimming took 7 bases from V and 2 from J; bases not matched to a gene: 6. The germline CDR1 and CDR2 sequences are LNHDA and SQIVND (reference sequence). The CDR3 DNA reads as TGTGCCAGTACCCCGACAGGGTCCACAGATACGCAGTATTTT. Translating gives CASTPTGSTDTQYF.

V and J are TRBV27 and TRBJ2-7; tentatively, D is TRBD2 (6 bases). From germline, CDR1 is MNHEY and CDR2 SMNVEV (reference sequence). The CDR3 covers 15 residues. The V end lost 4 bases, the J end lost 3 bases, and 16 bases lay between the germline ends. CDR3 coding DNA: TGTGCCAGCAGTTCCTCTAGCGCTCAACACTACGAGCAGTACTTC. Its protein is CASSSSSAQHYEQYF.

The rearrangement links TRBV30 to TRBJ1-3, with 8 bases identical to TRBD1. The length of the CDR3 is 14 residues. Germline CDR1 GTSNPN, CDR2 SVGIG (reference sequence). Trimming removed 3 bases from V and 5 bases from J; junction bases left unmatched: 6. In DNA, the CDR3 is TGTGCCTGGAGGATAGCAGGGGGCAGAAACACCATATATTTT. Translated: CAWRIAGGRNTIYF.

This clone has just one count. The rearrangement joins TRBV10-2 to TRBJ2-4, with 11 bases aligning to TRBD2. CDR1 is WSHSY and CDR2 is SAAADI in the germline V gene. V dropped 2 bases and J dropped 8; count of bases not matched to a gene: 8. This CDR3 has 16 amino acids. The DNA for the CDR3 is TGCGCCAGCAGTGAGGGTACTAGCGGGAGATGGGACATTCAGTACTTC. It translates to CASSEGTSGRWDIQYF.

V gene TRBV4-3 combines with J gene TRBJ2-3, with TRBD1 matching 10 bases. Trimming at V came to 2 bases and at J to 5 bases, leaving 7 bases not matched to a gene. Germline V gene data show CDR1 as LGHNA and CDR2 as YSLEER. The CDR3 contains 16 residues. CDR3 sequence: CASSQTGTGAGDTQYF. The CDR3, as DNA: TGCGCCAGCAGCCAAACCGGGACAGGGGCCGGAGATACGCAGTATTTT.

The chain joins TRBV27 to TRBJ1-1; 9 bases map to TRBD1. Trimming at V came to 5 bases and at J to 0 bases, leaving 4 bases not matched to a gene. CDR1 and CDR2 from the germline V gene are MNHEY and SMNVEV (reference sequence). The CDR3 runs 15 residues. CDR3 sequence: CASSLHRGLNTEAFF. For the CDR3, the DNA is TGTGCCAGCAGTCTCCACAGGGGGCTGAACACTGAAGCTTTCTTT.

Worth noting for this clone: At the DNA level, this CDR3 is encoded by other sequences in the same sample as well. The V call is TRBV28, the J call TRBJ2-2; D may match TRBD1 or TRBD2 (5 bases each). The CDR3 is 15 amino acids. Trimming removed 6 bases from V and 1 base from J, with 12 bases in between. Germline loops: CDR1 MDHEN, CDR2 SYDVKM. The CDR3 bases are TGTGCCAGCAGATCCGGGACCCTGAACACCGGGGAGCTGTTTTTT. The encoded protein is CASRSGTLNTGELFF.

This sequence joins TRBV6-5 and TRBJ2-7; unclear D gene. Germline CDR1 MNHEY, CDR2 SVGAGI. Trimming pared 0 bases from V and 9 bases from J, leaving 15 bases between. This CDR3 has 14 residues. The CDR3 is CASSYSNGMALQYF. CDR3 bases: TGTGCCAGCAGTTACTCGAACGGCATGGCATTGCAGTACTTC.

Notes on this clone: This same CDR3 is encoded by further DNA sequences in the sample. V and J are TRBV19 and TRBJ2-2; D is unresolved. The length of the CDR3 is 14 residues. Germline V gene sequence: CDR1 LNHDA, CDR2 SQIVND (reference sequence). The V gene lost 3 bases and the J gene lost 2 bases, with 7 bases spanning the gap. CDR3 nucleotides: TGTGCCAGTAGTATCGAGCGAAACACCGGGGAGCTGTTTTTT. It yields the protein CASSIERNTGELFF.

The gene calls are TRBV7-9 and TRBJ2-5, with D possibly being TRBD1 or TRBD2 (7 bases each). The CDR3 loop spans 16 amino acids. The germline V gene encodes CDR1 SEHNR and CDR2 FQNEAQ (reference sequence). The germline V and J ends were trimmed by 3 bases and 5 bases, with 19 bases remaining between them. CDR3 protein: CASSFPGGGPWETQYF. The CDR3 DNA reads as TGTGCCAGCAGCTTTCCAGGGGGAGGGCCGTGGGAGACCCAGTACTTC.

The rearrangement links TRBV19 to TRBJ2-5; 8 bases are a match to TRBD2. The CDR3 extends over 19 amino acids. Germline V gene lookup returns CDR1 LNHDA and CDR2 SQIVND (reference sequence). The J segment lost 4 bases and the V segment lost 5 bases, leaving 21 bases of the junction unmatched. The CDR3 loop reads CASSLRGGRSGSSSETQYF. The CDR3 bases are TGTGCCAGTAGTCTAAGGGGAGGAAGGAGCGGGAGCTCATCAGAGACCCAGTACTTC.

The V call is TRBV5-1, the J call TRBJ2-3, with TRBD2 matching 10 bases. This CDR3 region has 16 residues. J lost 3 bases, V lost 4 bases, and 8 bases had no gene match. Per germline, CDR1 SGHRS and CDR2 YFSETQ. CDR3 loop: CASSRLASGRTDTQYF. DNA of the CDR3: TGCGCCAGCAGCCGATTGGCTAGCGGGAGAACAGATACGCAGTATTTT.

The chain joins TRBV7-2 to TRBJ2-3, with 9 bases matching TRBD2. Unmatched junction bases numbered 5, after V lost 5 bases and J lost 5 bases. Germline V gives CDR1 SGHTA, CDR2 FQGNSA. This CDR3 is 14 amino acids long. CDR3 nucleotides: TGTGCCAGCAGCCATATGCGGGGGGGAGATACGCAGTATTTT. Encoded protein: CASSHMRGGDTQYF.

The chain combines TRBV9 with TRBJ2-3, with unresolved D. CDR1 is SGDLS and CDR2 is YYNGEE in the germline V gene. The V end lost 3 bases, the J end lost 0 bases, and 8 bases lay between the germline ends. The CDR3 loop spans 14 amino acids. For the CDR3, the DNA is TGTGCCAGCAGCGACAGTCGGAGCACAGATACGCAGTATTTT. Its protein product is CASSDSRSTDTQYF.

The chain links TRBV19 to TRBJ1-2; 9 bases map to TRBD1. Germline assignment: CDR1 LNHDA and CDR2 SQIVND (reference sequence). Trimming cost V 6 bases and J 8 bases; bases outside gene matches: 22. The CDR3 is 18 amino acids. The CDR3 sequence: CASSPGGAGGQGMVGYTF. The DNA for the CDR3 is TGTGCCAGTAGCCCTGGGGGAGCCGGAGGACAGGGGATGGTAGGCTACACCTTC.

V usage is TRBV14 and J usage is TRBJ1-1; the D is unclear. V lost 5 bases to trimming and J lost 3 bases, with 13 bases between them. CDR1 and CDR2 from the germline V gene are SGHDN and FVKESK. The CDR3 extends over 14 amino acids. The CDR3: CASSDLGVYTEAFF. DNA of the CDR3: TGTGCCAGCAGCGATCTGGGCGTTTACACTGAAGCTTTCTTT.

The chain carries TRBV5-1 and TRBJ2-2, with 9 nucleotides matching TRBD1. The CDR3 sequence is 17 residues long. In germline, CDR1 is SGHRS, CDR2 YFSETQ. Trimming cost V 4 bases and J 1 base; bases outside gene matches: 8. The CDR3 is CASSPWMGQGNTGELFF. The CDR3 DNA reads TGCGCCAGCAGCCCGTGGATGGGACAGGGGAACACCGGGGAGCTGTTTTTT.

The chain employs TRBV6-4 and TRBJ2-2, with D possibly TRBD1 on 6 matching bases. Germline CDR1 is MRHNA and CDR2 is SNTAGT. Trimming took 4 bases from V and 6 from J, leaving 15 bases between them. This CDR3 contains 15 residues. The CDR3: CASSVGQILAGELFF. CDR3 sequence (DNA): TGTGCCAGCAGTGTAGGACAGATTCTGGCCGGGGAGCTGTTTTTT.

The chain uses TRBV11-1 and TRBJ2-5; D is possibly TRBD1 (6 bases). V was trimmed by 7 bases and J by 5 bases, leaving 14 bases between them. The CDR3 runs 13 residues. The germline V gene has CDR1 SGHAT and CDR2 FQDESV (reference sequence). The CDR3 reads CASKSQGGETQYF. The CDR3 DNA sequence: TGTGCCAGCAAATCACAGGGCGGGGAGACCCAGTACTTC.

The gene calls are TRBV2 and TRBJ2-1; 7 nucleotides match TRBD2. J gave up 2 bases and V 7 bases, and 8 bases lay outside the gene matches. CDR3 length: 15 residues. CDR1 is SNHLY, CDR2 FYNNEI, per germline. The CDR3 sequence: CASTLREFTYNEQFF. The CDR3 DNA is TGTGCCAGCACCTTGCGGGAGTTCACCTACAATGAGCAGTTCTTC.

This chain joins TRBV30 and TRBJ1-6; 8 positions agree with TRBD1. CDR1 is GTSNPN and CDR2 is SVGIG in the germline V gene (reference sequence). V gave up 1 base and J gave up 11 bases; unmatched junction bases: 4. The CDR3 length is 13 residues. The chain's CDR3 is CAWSGTGLTPLHF. CDR3 bases: TGTGCCTGGAGTGGGACAGGGTTGACACCCCTCCACTTT.

V and J are TRBV2 and TRBJ2-7; 7 nucleotides agree with TRBD1. This CDR3 contains 16 residues. The germline CDR1 and CDR2 sequences are SNHLY and FYNNEI. Trimming cost V 3 bases and J 1 base; bases outside gene matches: 9. CDR3 sequence: CASSERRQGQSYEQYF. DNA of the CDR3: TGTGCCAGCAGTGAGCGGAGACAGGGTCAGTCCTACGAGCAGTACTTC.

The chain joins TRBV29-1 to TRBJ2-1; TRBD2 agrees at 14 bases. CDR1 and CDR2 from the germline V gene are SQVTM and ANQGSEA. V gave up 1 base and J gave up 3 bases; unmatched junction bases: 5. The CDR3 spans 17 residues. This CDR3 is CSVEGLAGGGLYNEQFF. The CDR3 DNA sequence: TGCAGCGTTGAAGGACTAGCGGGAGGGGGTCTCTACAATGAGCAGTTCTTC.

As regards this clone: The same CDR3 arises from other DNA sequences in this sample as well. V is TRBV5-1 and J is TRBJ1-1; D gene uncertain. V lost 0 bases, J lost 7 bases, and 7 bases lay in between. Germline V gene lookup returns CDR1 SGHRS and CDR2 YFSETQ. The CDR3 spans 12 residues. DNA for the CDR3: TGCGCCAGCAGCTTGGATCGGGGTGAAGCTTTCTTT. Amino acid sequence: CASSLDRGEAFF.

V is TRBV5-1 and J is TRBJ2-5, with a possible D match to TRBD1 (6 bases). V lost 4 bases, J lost 5 bases, and 21 bases lay in between. The CDR3 runs to 16 residues. Germline lookup yields CDR1 SGHRS and CDR2 YFSETQ. CDR3 sequence reads: CASSPLQGPLRETQYF. DNA for the CDR3: TGCGCCAGCAGCCCGCTCCAGGGGCCCCTAAGGGAGACCCAGTACTTC.

The chain links TRBV18 to TRBJ2-1; D is perhaps TRBD1 (5 bases). Trimming left V 5 bases short and J 6 bases short, with 20 bases between. Germline-derived CDR1 and CDR2 are KGHSH and LQKENI. CDR3 length: 16 residues. The CDR3 DNA reads TGTGCCAGCTCAATGAGCTCAGGGTCAAGGATCAATGAGCAGTTCTTC. Amino acid sequence: CASSMSSGSRINEQFF.

This chain uses TRBV7-6 with TRBJ2-7; D is unclear. Germline-derived CDR1 and CDR2 are SGHVS and FNYEAQ. The CDR3 length is 12 residues. The V end lost 5 bases, the J end lost 5 bases, and 10 bases lay between the germline ends. The chain's CDR3 is CASSPFTNEQYF. The CDR3 DNA reads TGTGCCAGCAGCCCCTTTACCAACGAGCAGTACTTC.